This entry lists 25 T cell receptor beta chains sequenced from one sample in a study of coeliac disease. Whole-study results and caveats: In active celiac disease, intraepithelial and lamina propria TRB and TRG repertoires were less clonal than controls.

Their antigen targets remain unknown. Method: immunoSEQ multiplex PCR; TCRdb's copy keeps in-frame clones and lacks some. The sample lists about 6,700 clones, approximately 64% seen once, with about 4.4% in the top ten. The sequencing input was lamina propria lymphocytes from the gut. The origin of the receptors is a young woman with active celiac disease.

V and J are TRBV5-1 and TRBJ2-1; TRBD2 is a possible D gene (6 bases). V was cut by 1 base and J by 5 bases, with 22 bases left in between. This CDR3 region has 18 residues. The germline gives CDR1 SGHRS, CDR2 YFSETQ. The CDR3 DNA follows: TGCGCCAGCAGCTTGTTTGGGCCGCGACTAGACACCCACAATGAGCAGTTCTTC. This gives the protein CASSLFGPRLDTHNEQFF.

In its sample, this clone was seen a few times. V usage is TRBV5-1 and J usage is TRBJ2-7; 11 nucleotides agree with TRBD2. V shed 0 bases, J shed 6 bases, and the junction held 11 bases outside the gene matches. The germline V gene has CDR1 SGHRS and CDR2 YFSETQ. CDR3 size: 17 residues. Here the CDR3 reads CASSLELAGAQDPEQYF. Written as DNA, the CDR3 is TGCGCCAGCAGCTTGGAACTAGCGGGAGCGCAGGACCCCGAGCAGTACTTC.

The chain couples TRBV13 to TRBJ1-2; D is possibly TRBD1 (5 bases). The germline gives CDR1 PRHDT, CDR2 FYEKMQ (reference sequence). The V end lost 1 base, the J end lost 7 bases, and 13 bases lay between the germline ends. This CDR3 has 14 amino acids. The CDR3 loop is CASSLANRGFGYTF. For the CDR3, the DNA is TGTGCCAGCAGCTTAGCTAATAGGGGTTTTGGCTACACCTTC. The full variable domain, rest sourced from reference TRBV13 and TRBJ1-2, is AAGVIQSPRHLIKEKRETATLKCYPIPRHDTVYWYQQGPGQDPQFLISFYEKMQSDKGSIPDRFSAQQFSDYHSELNMSSLELGDSALYFCASSLANRGFGYTFGSGTRLTVV.

This clone was observed a handful of times. The V call is TRBV5-1, the J call TRBJ2-7, with 7 bases lining up with TRBD1. V was clipped by 3 bases and J by 3 bases; unmatched bases: 9. The CDR3 runs 15 residues. Germline V gene lookup returns CDR1 SGHRS and CDR2 YFSETQ. CDR3 sequence (DNA): TGCGCCAGCAGCTCCTCCCGGACAGGTTACTACGAGCAGTACTTC. It encodes CASSSSRTGYYEQYF.

This clone showed up just a few times. The chain uses TRBV15 and TRBJ2-3; 9 bases line up with TRBD2. Germline V gives CDR1 LNHNV, CDR2 YYDKDF (reference sequence). The CDR3 has 19 residues. V trimming: 5 bases; J trimming: 1 base; junction bases outside the gene matches: 16. The CDR3 protein is CATSSNIIGSSGGTDTQYF. The CDR3 DNA reads as TGTGCCACCAGCTCGAATATCATCGGGTCTAGCGGGGGCACAGATACGCAGTATTTT.

J is TRBJ2-1 and V is TRBV4-2; 11 bases are shared with TRBD2. CDR3 length: 16 residues. The V segment lost 0 bases and the J segment 7 bases; nucleotides outside the gene matches: 5. From germline, CDR1 is LGHNA and CDR2 YNFKEQ. The CDR3 here is CASSQDKTSGRNEQFF. The CDR3 bases are TGTGCCAGCAGCCAAGATAAAACTAGCGGGAGAAATGAGCAGTTCTTC.

This clone was counted a single time. The chain combines TRBV7-2 with TRBJ1-1; the D is unclear. V dropped 8 bases and J dropped 3 bases, with 13 bases sitting between them. Germline V gene sequence: CDR1 SGHTA, CDR2 FQGNSA. CDR3 length: 13 residues. In nucleotides, the CDR3 is TGTGCCAGCGGCACGTTTGCCTACACTGAAGCTTTCTTT. Amino acids: CASGTFAYTEAFF.

The chain couples TRBV18 to TRBJ2-7, with D perhaps TRBD1 (6 bases). The CDR3 is made up of 13 amino acids. Per the germline V gene, CDR1 is KGHSH and CDR2 is LQKENI. V lost 3 bases, J lost 3 bases, and 9 bases lay in between. In DNA, the CDR3 is TGTGCCAGCTCACCGGACAGAATCTACGAGCAGTACTTC. This sequence encodes CASSPDRIYEQYF. Filled out from reference TRBV18 and TRBJ2-7, the complete variable domain reads NAGVMQNPRHLVRRRGQEARLRCSPMKGHSHVYWYRQLPEEGLKFMVYLQKENIIDESGMPKERFSAEFPKEGPSILRIQQVVRGDSAAYFCASSPDRIYEQYFGPGTRLTVT.

The chain combines TRBV14 with TRBJ2-1; a weak D match, TRBD1 (6 bases). The ends were cut back, 5 bases at V and 5 bases at J, with 19 bases in the middle. The CDR3 has 16 amino acids. The V gene's germline CDR1 is SGHDN and CDR2 FVKESK. CDR3 DNA sequence: TGTGCCAGCAGCACAGGGTGGGGTGCCGGGGACAATGAGCAGTTCTTC. This translates into CASSTGWGAGDNEQFF.

The chain recombines TRBV19 with TRBJ1-5, with a tentative D call TRBD1 (5 bases). V was pared by 3 bases and J by 7 bases, with 10 bases between. This CDR3 is built from 13 residues. The germline CDR1 and CDR2 sequences are LNHDA and SQIVND (reference sequence). The CDR3 reads CASSMGLTQPQHF. CDR3 bases: TGTGCCAGTAGTATGGGGCTAACCCAGCCCCAGCATTTT.

The CDR3 DNA is TGTGCTAGTGGTATGACAGCACCGCTGGGGGAGACCCAGTACTTC. Its protein product is CASGMTAPLGETQYF. The chain links TRBV12-5 to TRBJ2-5; D is possibly TRBD1 (5 bases). Germline CDR1 reads LGHNT; CDR2 reads FRNRAP. With 5 bases removed from V and 5 bases from J, the gap between germline ends came to 18 bases. This CDR3 is 15 amino acids long.

This clone showed up just a few times. This chain connects TRBV10-1 to TRBJ2-5; tentatively, D is TRBD1 (5 bases). The CDR3 is 12 amino acids. The ends were cut back, 4 bases at V and 5 bases at J, with 8 bases in the middle. Germline-derived CDR1 and CDR2 are WNHNN and SYGVQD (reference sequence). CDR3 sequence reads: CASSAGPETQYF. In DNA, the CDR3 is TGCGCCAGCAGTGCAGGGCCGGAGACCCAGTACTTC.

This sequence joins TRBV7-9 and TRBJ1-2; TRBD1 might be the D (6 bases). The CDR3 consists of 12 residues. Germline CDR1 reads SEHNR; CDR2 reads FQNEAQ (reference sequence). The ends were cut back, 5 bases at V and 8 bases at J, with 12 bases in the middle. The CDR3 is CASSLRTDGYTF. Here the CDR3 DNA reads TGTGCCAGCAGCCTTAGGACAGACGGCTACACCTTC.

J is TRBJ2-3 and V is TRBV6-8, with a weak D call TRBD2 (7 bases). Germline V lookup: CDR1 MNHGY, CDR2 SAAAGT. This CDR3 spans 15 amino acids. V gave up 8 bases and J gave up 6 bases, with 21 bases separating them. CDR3 bases: TGTGCCAGCTGGGCAAAGGGGGGGACAAAGGATACGCAGTATTTT. Translation gives CASWAKGGTKDTQYF.

The chain combines TRBV6-1 with TRBJ1-1; D is uncertain. From germline, CDR1 is MNHNS and CDR2 SASEGT. V lost 6 bases to trimming and J lost 5 bases, with 13 bases between them. This CDR3 comprises 13 residues. The CDR3 DNA follows: TGTGCCAGCAGGAAACTTACGGGAACTGAAGCTTTCTTT. Translation gives CASRKLTGTEAFF.

By sample fraction, this clone is medium-sized. V gene TRBV6-1 combines with J gene TRBJ1-2; tentatively, D is TRBD1 (6 bases). The ends were cut back, 1 base at V and 4 bases at J, with 13 bases in the middle. Germline V CDR1 and CDR2: MNHNS, SASEGT. This CDR3 is built from 15 residues. CDR3 nucleotides: TGTGCCAGCAGTGAAGGAGGGGGTGGTGGCTATGGCTACACCTTC. It yields the protein CASSEGGGGGYGYTF.

The V call is TRBV7-9, the J call TRBJ2-1; TRBD1 agrees at 7 bases. After removal of 3 bases from V and 4 bases from J, the junction contained 3 bases not matched to a gene. From germline, CDR1 is SEHNR and CDR2 FQNEAQ (reference sequence). CDR3 length: 14 amino acids. For the CDR3, the DNA is TGTGCCAGCAGCTTTGGGACAGTTTACAATGAGCAGTTCTTC. Residues: CASSFGTVYNEQFF.

The rearrangement joins TRBV2 to TRBJ2-1, with TRBD2 matching 14 bases. This CDR3 region has 18 residues. J was trimmed by 0 bases and V by 7 bases; bases with no gene match: 8. Germline-derived CDR1 and CDR2 are SNHLY and FYNNEI. CDR3 sequence (DNA): TGTGCCAGCATTGGGACTAGCGGGGGTACCAGCTCCTACAATGAGCAGTTCTTC. It codes for CASIGTSGGTSSYNEQFF.

The rearrangement links TRBV11-2 to TRBJ1-6, with 9 bases aligning to TRBD1. The germline CDR1 and CDR2 sequences are SGHAT and FQNNGV. V was pared by 1 base and J by 10 bases, with 8 bases of the junction left unmatched. The CDR3 loop spans 16 amino acids. CDR3: CASSLGLGQGRSPLHF. Here the CDR3 DNA reads TGTGCCAGCAGCTTAGGGCTGGGACAGGGCCGGTCACCCCTCCACTTT.

This clone was seen a few times. This sequence joins TRBV2 and TRBJ2-2, with TRBD2 as a possible D gene (7 bases). With 6 bases removed from V and 4 bases from J, the gap between germline ends came to 18 bases. The germline V gene has CDR1 SNHLY and CDR2 FYNNEI. This CDR3 contains 16 residues. The CDR3 protein is CASRWGRGGGTGELFF. The CDR3, as DNA: TGTGCCAGCAGATGGGGGCGAGGGGGGGGCACCGGGGAGCTGTTTTTT.

The rearrangement uses TRBV25-1 and TRBJ2-7; 9 bases fit TRBD2. Germline-derived CDR1 and CDR2 are MGHDK and SYGVNS. The CDR3 sequence is 13 residues long. The ends lost 8 bases at V and 6 bases at J; junction bases unmatched: 8. In nucleotides, the CDR3 is TGTGCCAGCTCCGCGGGGGGGTCCATCGAGCAGTACTTC. Its translation: CASSAGGSIEQYF.

The chain combines TRBV6-1 with TRBJ2-3; 10 bases map to TRBD2. The CDR3 loop spans 18 amino acids. Losses at the gene ends were 2 bases for V and 6 bases for J; bases not matched to a gene: 14. Germline V CDR1 and CDR2: MNHNS, SASEGT. Here the CDR3 reads CASSERAGGGPVSDTQYF. CDR3 in DNA: TGTGCCAGCAGTGAACGAGCGGGGGGGGGCCCGGTGAGCGATACGCAGTATTTT.

In this sample, this clone is large. This sequence joins TRBV10-3 and TRBJ2-5; a weak D match, TRBD2 (7 bases). V lost 2 bases to trimming and J lost 2 bases, with 15 bases between them. The CDR3 length is 16 residues. CDR1 ENHRY and CDR2 SYGVKD come from the germline V gene. CDR3 DNA: TGTGCCATCAGTGAGGGGGCGGGGGCAGCTCAAGAGACCCAGTACTTC. This encodes CAISEGAGAAQETQYF.

This clone was counted a single time. This sequence joins TRBV6-4 and TRBJ2-3; tentative D call: TRBD2 (6 bases). V shed 5 bases and J shed 4 bases, with 16 bases lying between them. Germline assignment: CDR1 MRHNA and CDR2 SNTAGT. This CDR3 has 15 amino acids. The CDR3 DNA is TGTGCCAGCAGTCCCGGGACTTCGGGGGCAGATACGCAGTATTTT. Its protein product is CASSPGTSGADTQYF.

The V and J genes are TRBV7-2 and TRBJ2-1, with D maybe TRBD1 (6 bases). V lost 3 bases and J 7 bases, leaving 13 bases between the germline ends. The germline V gene has CDR1 SGHTA and CDR2 FQGNSA. This CDR3 has 14 residues. This CDR3 is CASSLRTVSNEQFF. The CDR3 DNA follows: TGTGCCAGCAGCTTGAGGACAGTCTCGAATGAGCAGTTCTTC.